A single sample gave rise to the 12 T cell receptor beta chains below, sequenced in a study of regulatory T cells in long-lasting Graves disease. Construction of the TCR beta libraries employed iRepertoire HTBI primers in conjunction with Arm-PCR of CDR3 regions. TCRdb reanalysed the multiplex PCR reads using MiXCR and keeps one entry per CDR3 protein. The sample lists around 300,000 distinct CDR3 sequences, roughly a fifth occurring once. As for time point: persistent/refractory GD, antithyroid drugs over 5 years with positive TRAb. RNA isolated from PBMCs was used to make the TCR library. The material was peripheral blood mononuclear cells (PBMCs), obtained when the disease was refractory, from a patient treated with antithyroid drugs. These TCRs come from a female donor with Graves disease.

This clonotype appeared a few times. The chain links TRBV7-2 to TRBJ2-7; 7 positions match TRBD2. The germline V gene has CDR1 SGHTA and CDR2 FQGNSA. CDR3 length equals 14 residues. J was trimmed by 7 bases and V by 1 base; bases with no gene match: 7. CDR3 region: CASSLEREVEEQYF. The CDR3 DNA is TGTGCCAGCAGCTTAGAGCGGGAAGTAGAGGAGCAGTACTTC.

This clonotype was found once. This rearrangement joins TRBV29-1 to TRBJ2-1; 8 bases line up with TRBD1. Trimming cost V 3 bases and J 2 bases; bases outside gene matches: 3. Germline V gene sequence: CDR1 SQVTM, CDR2 ANQGSEA. The CDR3 length is 14 residues. For the CDR3, the DNA is TGCAGCGTTGAGAGGACAGGGACCTACAATGAGCAGTTCTTC. It codes for CSVERTGTYNEQFF.

This clonotype turned up a few times. The chain has TRBV28 and TRBJ2-2; weak D call: TRBD1 (5 bases). CDR3 length equals 13 residues. Germline assignment: CDR1 MDHEN and CDR2 SYDVKM. V lost 5 bases and J 3 bases, leaving 7 bases between the germline ends. The CDR3 nucleotides read TGTGCCAGCAGTAAACAGGACACCGGGGAGCTGTTTTTT. It codes for CASSKQDTGELFF.

This rearrangement joins TRBV5-1 to TRBJ2-2, with unresolved D. Germline lookup yields CDR1 SGHRS and CDR2 YFSETQ. V lost 0 bases and J 3 bases, leaving 6 bases between the germline ends. This CDR3 spans 14 amino acids. The CDR3, as DNA: TGCGCCAGCAGCTTGGGGGTTTACACCGGGGAGCTGTTTTTT. Translation gives CASSLGVYTGELFF.

This clonotype was found a few times. The chain couples TRBV28 to TRBJ2-7; 7 bases line up with TRBD1. V was pared by 6 bases and J by 5 bases, with 16 bases of the junction left unmatched. This CDR3 spans 16 amino acids. Germline loops: CDR1 MDHEN, CDR2 SYDVKM. This CDR3 reads CASREHRGFTTDEQYF. The CDR3 DNA follows: TGTGCCAGCAGAGAACACAGGGGATTCACTACTGACGAGCAGTACTTC.

The chain links TRBV29-1 to TRBJ2-3; D is ambiguous. The V gene lost 4 bases and the J gene lost 8 bases, with 13 bases spanning the gap. CDR3 length: 12 amino acids. Germline CDR1 reads SQVTM; CDR2 reads ANQGSEA. The CDR3 DNA is TGCAGCGTTGTTTCCGTCGAGCTTACGCAGTATTTT. It encodes CSVVSVELTQYF.

About this clonotype itself: A much larger clone lies one base from this, so it may be a read error. The rearrangement joins TRBV27 to TRBJ1-2; TRBD1 might be the D (5 bases). CDR1 is MNHEY, CDR2 SMNVEV, per germline (reference sequence). V shed 5 bases and J shed 3 bases, with 10 bases lying between them. The CDR3 has 13 amino acids. This CDR3 is CASSPGTHYGYTF. As DNA, the CDR3 is TGTGCCAGCAGTCCCGGGACCCACTATGGCTACACCTTC.

This clonotype was recorded a few times. The junction departs from the called germline gene at one end, perhaps through a read error. This sequence joins TRBV7-2 and TRBJ2-7, with no clear D. The CDR3 has 15 residues. Germline CDR1 and CDR2: SGHTA and FQGNSA. The CDR3 bases are TGTGCCAGTAGCTCCCTTATTGGCGGACCCTACGAGCAGTGCTTC. Translated, it gives CASSSLIGGPYEQCF.

Details on this clonotype: Only one base separates this from a far larger clonotype, so it likely reflects a read error. The V gene is TRBV2, the J gene TRBJ1-1, with 8 bases fitting TRBD1. The J segment lost 6 bases and the V segment lost 5 bases, leaving 11 bases of the junction unmatched. The CDR3 runs to 15 residues. Germline assignment: CDR1 SNHLY and CDR2 FYNNEI. The CDR3 coding sequence is TGTGCCAGCAGTCCCTCGGGACAGGTGGACGCTGAAGCTTTCTTT. Its translation: CASSPSGQVDAEAFF. Complete variable domain (other parts from reference TRBV2 and TRBJ1-1): EPEVTQTPSHQVTQMGQEVILRCVPISNHLYFYWYRQILGQKVEFLVSFYNNEISEKSEIFDDQFSVERPDGSNFTLKIRSTKLEDSAMYFCASSPSGQVDAEAFFGQGTRLTVV.

This rearrangement joins TRBV10-3 to TRBJ1-5; D possibly corresponds to TRBD1 (5 bases). Germline V gene data show CDR1 as ENHRY and CDR2 as SYGVKD. V lost 2 bases to trimming and J lost 5 bases, with 13 bases between them. This CDR3 comprises 15 residues. CDR3 protein: CAISEEGSTYQPQHF. In DNA, the CDR3 is TGTGCCATCAGTGAGGAGGGGTCTACCTATCAGCCCCAGCATTTT.

The sample holds a few counts of this clonotype. The rearrangement links TRBV29-1 to TRBJ1-5; TRBD1 agrees at 7 bases. V shed 6 bases, J shed 5 bases, and the junction held 4 bases outside the gene matches. CDR1 is SQVTM, CDR2 ANQGSEA, per germline. CDR3 length: 12 amino acids. This CDR3 is CSVGTDDQPQHF. The CDR3 region has the DNA TGCAGCGTCGGGACAGATGATCAGCCCCAGCATTTT.

This clonotype was counted many times. This chain joins TRBV6-1 and TRBJ2-7; 9 bases are shared with TRBD2. The length of the CDR3 is 16 residues. The germline CDR1 and CDR2 sequences are MNHNS and SASEGT. The trim removed 6 bases at V and 0 bases at J, leaving 9 bases unmatched. The CDR3 nucleotides read TGTGCCAGCAGCTCAAGACTAGCGGACTCCTCCTACGAGCAGTACTTC. Encoded protein: CASSSRLADSSYEQYF.